This T cell receptor (beta chain) was captured by sequencing in a study of cytomegalovirus exposure and HLA in healthy donors. Notes on the study in general: Rare TCR sequences dominated, though some public TCRs recurred in many donors. Several of the most significant clusters were apparently associated with common viral pathogens in a later analysis. Near-uniform donor sequencing depth was presumed by presence/absence analyses.

Germline lookup yields CDR1 MNHEY and CDR2 SMNVEV (reference sequence). Trimming took 3 bases from V and 4 from J; bases not matched to a gene: 5. The CDR3 runs to 14 residues. Donors consisted of healthy bone marrow donors. Notes on this clone: Its antigen is as yet unknown.

The PCR had 60 Vbeta and 13 Jbeta primers. Repertoires were generated with immunoSEQ multiplex PCR, while TCRdb's copy carries only in-frame clones and drops some. Counted here are around 120,000 clones, roughly 83% occurring once; the ten biggest clones make up around 4.4%. The sequence was obtained from a man aged 30 to 39 in good health and CMV-seropositive. The chain recombines TRBV27 with TRBJ2-7, with 8 nucleotides matching TRBD2. The sequencing input was PBMCs. The CDR3 nucleotides read TGTGCCAGCAGTTTCGGGGGGGCGACATACGAGCAGTACTTC. This codes for CASSFGGATYEQYF.